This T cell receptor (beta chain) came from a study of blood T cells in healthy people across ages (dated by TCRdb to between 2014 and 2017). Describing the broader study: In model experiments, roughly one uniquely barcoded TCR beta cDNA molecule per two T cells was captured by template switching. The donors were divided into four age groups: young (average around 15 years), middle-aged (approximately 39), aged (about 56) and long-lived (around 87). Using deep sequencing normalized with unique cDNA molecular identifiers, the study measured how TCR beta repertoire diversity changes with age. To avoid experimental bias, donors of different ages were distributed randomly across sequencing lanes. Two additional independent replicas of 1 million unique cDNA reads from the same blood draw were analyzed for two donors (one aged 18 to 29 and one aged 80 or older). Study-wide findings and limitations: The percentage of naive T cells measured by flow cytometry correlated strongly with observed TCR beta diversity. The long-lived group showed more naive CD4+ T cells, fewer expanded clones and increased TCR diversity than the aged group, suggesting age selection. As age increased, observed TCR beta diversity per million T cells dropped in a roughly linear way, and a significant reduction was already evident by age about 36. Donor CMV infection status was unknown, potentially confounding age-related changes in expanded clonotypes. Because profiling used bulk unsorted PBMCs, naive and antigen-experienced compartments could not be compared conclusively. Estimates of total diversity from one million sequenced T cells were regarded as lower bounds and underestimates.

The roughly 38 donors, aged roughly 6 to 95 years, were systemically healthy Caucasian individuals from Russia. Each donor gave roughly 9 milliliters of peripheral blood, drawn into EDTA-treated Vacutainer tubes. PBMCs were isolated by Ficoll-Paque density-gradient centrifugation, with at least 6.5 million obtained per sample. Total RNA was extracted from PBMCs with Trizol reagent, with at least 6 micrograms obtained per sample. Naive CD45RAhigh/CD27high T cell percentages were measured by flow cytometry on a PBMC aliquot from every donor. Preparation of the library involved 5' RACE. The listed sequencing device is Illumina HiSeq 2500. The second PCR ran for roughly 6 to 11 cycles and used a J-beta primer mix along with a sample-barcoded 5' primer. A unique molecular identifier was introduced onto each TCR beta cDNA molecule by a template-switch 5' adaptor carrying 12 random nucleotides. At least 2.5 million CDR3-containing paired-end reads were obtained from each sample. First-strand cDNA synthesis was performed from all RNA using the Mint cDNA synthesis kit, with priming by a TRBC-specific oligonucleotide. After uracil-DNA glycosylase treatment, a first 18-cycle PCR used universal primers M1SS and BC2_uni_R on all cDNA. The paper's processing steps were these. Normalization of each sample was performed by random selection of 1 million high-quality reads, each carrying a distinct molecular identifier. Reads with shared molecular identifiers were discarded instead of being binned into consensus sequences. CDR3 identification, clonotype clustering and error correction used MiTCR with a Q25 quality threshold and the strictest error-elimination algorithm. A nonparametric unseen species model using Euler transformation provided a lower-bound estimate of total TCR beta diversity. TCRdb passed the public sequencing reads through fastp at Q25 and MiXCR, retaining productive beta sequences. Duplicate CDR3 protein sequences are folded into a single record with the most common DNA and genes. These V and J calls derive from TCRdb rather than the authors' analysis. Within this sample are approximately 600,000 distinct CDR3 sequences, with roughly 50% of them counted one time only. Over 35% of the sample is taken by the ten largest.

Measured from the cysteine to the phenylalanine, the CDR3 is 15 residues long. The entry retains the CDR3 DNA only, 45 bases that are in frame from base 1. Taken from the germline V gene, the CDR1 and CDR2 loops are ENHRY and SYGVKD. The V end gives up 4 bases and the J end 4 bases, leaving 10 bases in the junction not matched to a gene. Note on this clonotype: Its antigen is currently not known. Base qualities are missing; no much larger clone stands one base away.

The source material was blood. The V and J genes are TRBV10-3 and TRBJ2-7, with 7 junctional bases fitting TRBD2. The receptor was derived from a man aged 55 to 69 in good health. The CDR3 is CAISGGASGDYEQYF. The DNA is TGTGCCATCAGTGGAGGGGCTAGCGGAGATTACGAGCAGTACTTC.